This T cell receptor beta chain was documented in a study of blood T cell repertoires in COVID-19. Germline CDR1 reads MNHEY; CDR2 reads SVGAGI. The CDR3 has 14 residues. V lost 6 bases, J lost 13 bases, and 19 bases lay in between. The data were produced by immunoSEQ multiplex PCR, yet TCRdb's version contains in-frame clones alone and is incomplete. The sample has about 160,000 clones; 80% to 85% are singletons. Two consecutive negative NP/OP PCR tests, clearance, or resolved symptoms defined Cohort 3 recovery. The V call is TRBV6-5, the J call TRBJ1-6; D possibly corresponds to TRBD1 (5 bases). The specimen sequenced was PBMCs or T cells enriched from blood (not recorded which). The receptor's source is a woman aged 45-59 years who had recovered from COVID-19. This chain's CDR3 is CASSLLQWGVPLHF. The DNA of the CDR3 is TGTGCCAGCAGCCTTCTCCAATGGGGGGTTCCCCTCCACTTT.